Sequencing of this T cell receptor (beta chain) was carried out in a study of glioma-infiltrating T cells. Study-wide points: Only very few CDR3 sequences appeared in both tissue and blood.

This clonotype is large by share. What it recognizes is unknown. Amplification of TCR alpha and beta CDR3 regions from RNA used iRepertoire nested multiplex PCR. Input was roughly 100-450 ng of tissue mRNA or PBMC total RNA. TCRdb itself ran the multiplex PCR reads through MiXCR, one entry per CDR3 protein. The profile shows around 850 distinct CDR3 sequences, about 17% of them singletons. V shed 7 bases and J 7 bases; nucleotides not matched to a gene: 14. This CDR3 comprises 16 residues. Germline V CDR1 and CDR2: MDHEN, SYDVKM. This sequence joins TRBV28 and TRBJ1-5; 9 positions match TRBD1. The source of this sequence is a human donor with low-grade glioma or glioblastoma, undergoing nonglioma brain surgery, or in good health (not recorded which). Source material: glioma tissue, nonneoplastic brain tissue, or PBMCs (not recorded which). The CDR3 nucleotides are TGTGCCAGCACTTCTTTAGGACAGGGGATGAGGCAGCCCCAGCATTTT. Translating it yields CASTSLGQGMRQPQHF.